A selection of T cell receptor beta chains follows, all from one sample in a study of Graves' ophthalmopathy and Graves' hyperthyroidism. TCRdb re-called the multiplex PCR reads with MiXCR, one entry per CDR3 protein. Found here are about 620,000 distinct CDR3 sequences, around a fifth of them singletons; the top ten hold more than 5.5%. Material: peripheral blood. The receptors derive from a woman between 18 and 29 years old with stable Graves' hyperthyroidism. Some clones in this sample may be carry-over from other donors' samples. Both conserved end residues are part of each CDR3. Fields, in order: V gene, J gene, CDR3 length, clone size, D gene, CDR3 protein, CDR3 DNA. The D gene is left open where the match is weak. Clone size appears in some rows only: once, few, many, or a class for an expanded clone.

>TRBV5-5|TRBJ2-2|15|NA|TRBD1
CASSSSQGAAGELFF
TGTGCCAGCAGTTCCTCACAGGGGGCTGCCGGGGAGCTGTTTTTT
>TRBV4-3|TRBJ2-7|15|NA|NA
CASSQDAFEGYEQYF
TGCGCCAGCAGCCAAGATGCATTTGAGGGCTACGAGCAGTACTTC
>TRBV9|TRBJ1-1|13|many|NA
CASSVLGDPEAFF
TGTGCCAGCAGCGTTTTGGGGGACCCTGAAGCTTTCTTT
>TRBV6-1|TRBJ2-5|12|few|NA
CASSDLGGTQYF
TGTGCCAGCAGTGATTTGGGGGGGACCCAGTACTTC
>TRBV6-5|TRBJ1-2|14|NA|TRBD1
CASSYYGTGDGYTF
TGTGCCAGCAGTTACTATGGGACAGGGGATGGCTACACCTTC
>TRBV27|TRBJ2-7|16|NA|TRBD2
CASSPLGSGSSYEQYF
TGTGCCAGCAGTCCCCTTGGGAGCGGGAGCTCCTACGAGCAGTACTTC
>TRBV5-5|TRBJ1-1|14|many|NA
CASSLGYGETEAFF
TGTGCCAGCAGCTTAGGGTACGGTGAAACTGAAGCTTTCTTT
>TRBV20-1|TRBJ1-1|13|NA|NA
CSADTMSGTDAFF
TGCAGTGCAGACACCATGTCGGGCACTGATGCTTTCTTT
>TRBV20-1|TRBJ2-5|11|NA|NA
CSGGYRETQYF
TGCAGTGGTGGCTACCGAGAGACCCAGTACTTC
>TRBV2|TRBJ1-2|14|many|NA
CASSEYGANYGYTF
TGTGCCAGCAGTGAATACGGTGCGAACTATGGCTACACCTTC
>TRBV6-5|TRBJ2-7|16|NA|NA
CASSSTLGHVWYEQYF
TGTGCCAGCAGTTCAACCCTCGGACACGTGTGGTACGAGCAGTACTTC
>TRBV20-1|TRBJ2-5|14|many|NA
CSANTITNRETQYF
TGCAGTGCTAACACAATCACTAACCGGGAGACCCAGTACTTC
>TRBV2|TRBJ1-6|14|many|NA
CASSEQTYNSPLHF
TGTGCCAGCAGTGAGCAGACTTATAATTCACCCCTCCACTTT
>TRBV7-2|TRBJ1-2|15|many|TRBD1
CASSLGRGQGDGYTF
TGTGCCAGCAGCTTAGGGAGGGGACAGGGCGATGGCTACACCTTC
>TRBV6-5|TRBJ1-5|15|many|NA
CASSPSRGSNQPQHF
TGTGCCAGCAGCCCAAGCAGGGGCAGCAATCAGCCCCAGCATTTT
>TRBV4-1|TRBJ1-1|15|many|NA
CASSPYDSLNTEAFF
TGCGCCAGCAGCCCCTACGACAGTTTGAACACTGAAGCTTTCTTT